This T cell receptor (beta chain) originates from a study of blood T cell repertoires in COVID-19. The CDR3 contains 11 residues. The V and J ends lost 5 bases and 5 bases respectively, with 9 bases between them. Germline CDR1 and CDR2: DFQATT and SNEGSKA (reference sequence). Some clones are missing from TCRdb's copy, which holds only in-frame ones; the method was immunoSEQ multiplex PCR. The table lists more than 300,000 clones, 90% to 95% of them singletons. V is TRBV20-1 and J is TRBJ2-5, with D perhaps matching TRBD1 (5 bases). The specimen was PBMCs or T cells enriched from blood (not recorded which). The sequence derives from a woman younger than 45 who had been exposed to COVID-19. CDR3 loop: CSALRGETQYF. The CDR3, as DNA: TGCAGTGCTCTAAGGGGCGAGACCCAGTACTTC.